This passage covers 22 T cell receptor beta chains from one sample sequenced in a study of T cell repertoires in cytomegalovirus infection. These TCRs' antigens remain unknown. TCRdb reprocessed the reads via MiXCR and lists one record per CDR3 protein. The sample consists of 900,000 to 950,000 distinct CDR3 sequences, roughly a third of them appearing once. Source: cultured CD8+ T cells from PBMCs, taken from culture after CMV antigen stimulation. The receptors originated from a human donor in good health (CMV status not recorded). Some clones in this sample may be carry-over from other donors' samples.

V usage is TRBV27 and J usage is TRBJ1-1, with a possible D match to TRBD1 (6 bases). This CDR3 spans 13 amino acids. The V end lost 3 bases, the J end lost 7 bases, and 12 bases lay between the germline ends. Per germline, CDR1 MNHEY and CDR2 SMNVEV (reference sequence). The CDR3 protein is CASSLTGYSEAFF. The CDR3 bases are TGTGCCAGCAGTTTGACAGGATATAGTGAAGCTTTCTTT.

The sample holds many counts of this clonotype. J is TRBJ2-1 and V is TRBV7-2; D might be TRBD1 or TRBD2, each matching 5 bases. CDR3 length: 15 residues. The germline V gene has CDR1 SGHTA and CDR2 FQGNSA. Trimming took off 8 bases at V and 4 bases at J, with 18 bases between the two ends. This chain's CDR3 is CASFYLGVGYNEQFF. CDR3 nucleotides: TGTGCCAGCTTCTACTTGGGGGTTGGGTACAATGAGCAGTTCTTC.

As to this clonotype: A much bigger clone sits one base away, suggesting this may be a read error. The chain uses TRBV7-2 and TRBJ1-5; maybe TRBD1 (6 bases). Germline V lookup: CDR1 SGHTA, CDR2 FQGNSA. The CDR3 totals 13 residues. V shed 1 base and J shed 11 bases, with 12 bases lying between them. This CDR3 reads CASSLGGPCSQHF. The CDR3 nucleotides read TGTGCCAGCAGCTTAGGGGGGCCATGCTCCCAGCATTTT. The full variable domain, rest sourced from reference TRBV7-2 and TRBJ1-5, is GAGVSQSPSNKVTEKGKDVELRCDPISGHTALYWYRQSLGQGLEFLIYFQGNSAPDKSGLPSDRFSAERTGGSVSTLTIQRTQQEDSAVYLCASSLGGPCSQHFGDGTRLSIL.

This clonotype was seen only a few times. The V call is TRBV23-1, the J call TRBJ1-5; D gene ambiguous. TRBV23-1 is identified as an open reading frame with a role that is uncertain. With 4 bases removed from V and 5 bases from J, the gap between germline ends came to 15 bases. There are 15 residues in the CDR3. The CDR3 sequence: CASSRAQNNHQPQHF. In nucleotides, the CDR3 is TGCGCCAGCAGTCGGGCGCAGAATAACCATCAGCCCCAGCATTTT.

The rearrangement joins TRBV29-1 to TRBJ1-1, with a tentative D call TRBD1 (6 bases). Germline CDR1 is SQVTM and CDR2 is ANQGSEA. Deletions cut 3 bases from V and 9 bases from J, with 11 bases between. This CDR3 contains 11 residues. The CDR3 loop reads CSVETQGKAFF. As DNA, the CDR3 is TGCAGCGTTGAGACCCAGGGGAAAGCTTTCTTT.

The V call is TRBV18, the J call TRBJ2-1; 7 positions match TRBD1. CDR1 KGHSH and CDR2 LQKENI come from the germline V gene. V was clipped by 6 bases and J by 5 bases; unmatched bases: 13. The CDR3 extends over 16 amino acids. The CDR3 DNA is TGTGCCAGCTCGCAACGACAGGGATTGGGACACAATGAGCAGTTCTTC. The encoded protein is CASSQRQGLGHNEQFF.

The table lists this clonotype with many counts. CDR3 sequence reads: CASSLVAGESNSPLHF. CDR3 nucleotides: TGTGCCAGCAGCTTAGTGGCAGGGGAAAGTAATTCACCCCTCCACTTT. The gene calls are TRBV7-2 and TRBJ1-6; TRBD1 is a possible D gene (6 bases). Trimming pared 1 base from V and 6 bases from J, leaving 13 bases between. Germline V gene sequence: CDR1 SGHTA, CDR2 FQGNSA. This CDR3 contains 16 residues.

This clonotype was seen more than once but under ten times. The chain uses TRBV14 and TRBJ2-4; D remains unclear. Deletions cut 5 bases from V and 4 bases from J, with 12 bases between. The length of the CDR3 is 14 residues. CDR1 SGHDN and CDR2 FVKESK come from the germline V gene. The CDR3 spells CASSSTDDKNIQYF. CDR3 bases: TGTGCCAGCAGCTCCACGGATGATAAAAACATTCAGTACTTC.

This clonotype was observed once. The germline gene is not matched at one end of the junction; a read error may be the cause. The chain employs TRBV7-3 and TRBJ2-5, with 8 nucleotides matching TRBD2. This CDR3 region has 14 residues. Germline values: CDR1 SGHTA, CDR2 FQGTGA. The CDR3 DNA is TGTGCCAGCAGCTCTTCAGCGGGGGAAGAGGCCCAGTACTTC. It encodes CASSSSAGEEAQYF.

In its sample, this clonotype was seen many times. The genes are TRBV7-6 and TRBJ1-5, with D possibly TRBD1 on 5 matching bases. The V gene lost 5 bases and the J gene lost 4 bases, with 15 bases spanning the gap. This CDR3 comprises 15 residues. CDR1 is SGHVS, CDR2 FNYEAQ, per germline. The CDR3 DNA reads TGTGCCAGCAGCGAAGGGCAGGGACCAAATCAGCCCCAGCATTTT. Its protein is CASSEGQGPNQPQHF.

This clonotype has a count of ten or more. CDR3 DNA: TGCGCCAGCAGCCAACTTAGCGGGGATTACAATGAGCAGTTCTTC. It translates to CASSQLSGDYNEQFF. The chain is built from TRBV4-1 and TRBJ2-1; TRBD2 matches 8 bases. Germline V gene data show CDR1 as MGHRA and CDR2 as YSYEKL. V was pared by 2 bases and J by 4 bases, with 4 bases of the junction left unmatched. This CDR3 is 15 amino acids long.

This clonotype has only a few counts. The chain recombines TRBV19 with TRBJ1-2; no clear D. Trimming removed 7 bases from V and 4 bases from J, with 16 bases in between. The CDR3 loop spans 14 amino acids. Per the germline V gene, CDR1 is LNHDA and CDR2 is SQIVND (reference sequence). DNA for the CDR3: TGTGCCAGTACCCTCAGTACGGGGAGCTATGGCTACACCTTC. Protein product: CASTLSTGSYGYTF. The entire variable domain, with the rest obtained from reference TRBV19 and TRBJ1-2, is as follows: DGGITQSPKYLFRKEGQNVTLSCEQNLNHDAMYWYRQDPGQGLRLIYYSQIVNDFQKGDIAEGYSVSREKKESFPLTVTSAQKNPTAFYLCASTLSTGSYGYTFGSGTRLTVV.

The J gene is TRBJ2-7, the V gene TRBV14, with TRBD1 identical over 7 bases. Germline trimming cut 3 bases from V and 5 bases from J; bases unmatched to any gene: 16. Germline CDR1 SGHDN, CDR2 FVKESK. The length of the CDR3 is 17 residues. CDR3 DNA: TGTGCCAGCAGCCACAAGAACCGGCAGACAGGGTTCGACGAGCAGTACGTC. Translation: CASSHKNRQTGFDEQYV.

This sequence joins TRBV4-1 and TRBJ2-2; D is uncertain. Per germline, CDR1 MGHRA and CDR2 YSYEKL. The CDR3 loop spans 12 amino acids. V was shortened by 1 base and J by 7 bases, with 4 bases between the two germline ends. The CDR3 coding sequence is TGCGCCAGCAGCCAAGTTAGCGGGGAGCTGTTTTTT. This translates into CASSQVSGELFF.

This clonotype was detected only a few times. This sequence joins TRBV7-6 and TRBJ1-4; D is unclear. The CDR3 consists of 17 residues. Between the trimmed V and J ends, which lost 3 bases and 0 bases, there was a span of 14 bases. The V gene's germline CDR1 is SGHVS and CDR2 FNYEAQ. The DNA of the CDR3 is TGTGCCAGCAGCTTGAGGGTGCCACAAGCAACTAATGAAAAACTGTTTTTT. Translated, it gives CASSLRVPQATNEKLFF.

This chain links TRBV20-1 with TRBJ1-2; TRBD1 might be the D (6 bases). The CDR3 extends over 15 amino acids. Trimming took 1 base from V and 8 from J, leaving 20 bases between them. The germline CDR1 and CDR2 sequences are DFQATT and SNEGSKA (reference sequence). The CDR3 nucleotides are TGCAGTGCTAGAGGACCGGGACACCCTCTGGGGGGCTACACCTTC. Protein product: CSARGPGHPLGGYTF.

This clonotype has a handful of counts. The chain joins TRBV7-2 to TRBJ2-1, with D hard to call. Germline lookup yields CDR1 SGHTA and CDR2 FQGNSA. This CDR3 is 10 amino acids long. Trimming shortened V by 5 bases and J by 10 bases, and 6 bases separated the two germline ends. CDR3 in amino acids: CASSSAEQFF. The CDR3 DNA sequence: TGTGCCAGCAGCAGCGCCGAGCAGTTCTTC.

The chain joins TRBV6-2 or TRBV6-3 to TRBJ2-7; possibly TRBD2 for D (8 bases). This CDR3 is 16 amino acids long. Between the trimmed V and J ends, which lost 3 bases and 3 bases, there was a span of 18 bases. The germline CDR1 and CDR2 sequences are MNHEY and SVGEGT. CDR3 sequence reads: CASSYPREGAYYEQYF. The DNA for the CDR3 is TGTGCCAGCAGTTATCCCCGGGAGGGGGCCTACTACGAGCAGTACTTC.

This clonotype was seen only a few times. The J gene is TRBJ2-3, the V gene TRBV6-5; the D gene is possibly TRBD1 (5 bases). The CDR3 covers 12 residues. In germline, CDR1 is MNHEY, CDR2 SVGAGI. V dropped 7 bases and J dropped 6 bases, with 11 bases sitting between them. The DNA for the CDR3 is TGTGCCAGCACCTCCAGGGTTGATACGCAGTATTTT. Translating gives CASTSRVDTQYF.

This clonotype was seen a handful of times. CDR3 amino acids: CASSHSSVGWSGNQPQHF. In nucleotides, the CDR3 is TGTGCCAGCAGCCATTCTTCAGTGGGGTGGAGCGGCAATCAGCCCCAGCATTTT. The chain is built from TRBV3-1 and TRBJ1-5, with D hard to call. The CDR3 covers 18 residues. Germline CDR1 and CDR2: LGHDT and YNNKEL (reference sequence). The ends were cut back, 3 bases at V and 2 bases at J, with 20 bases in the middle.

V is TRBV10-3 and J is TRBJ2-7, with 9 bases identical to TRBD2. In germline, CDR1 is ENHRY, CDR2 SYGVKD. The CDR3 spans 15 residues. The ends lost 3 bases at V and 5 bases at J; junction bases unmatched: 8. The CDR3 region is CAISEGSGGPNEQYF. The CDR3 DNA reads as TGTGCCATCAGTGAAGGAAGCGGGGGGCCCAACGAGCAGTACTTC.

The chain carries TRBV6-5 and TRBJ2-3; 10 positions agree with TRBD2. V trimming: 5 bases; J trimming: 4 bases; junction bases outside the gene matches: 9. The germline V gene has CDR1 MNHEY and CDR2 SVGAGI. The CDR3 totals 16 residues. CDR3 protein: CASSPESGGVADTQYF. CDR3 DNA sequence: TGTGCCAGCAGTCCCGAAAGCGGGGGGGTCGCAGATACGCAGTATTTT.